Reported below is one T cell receptor beta chain. Assay: immunoSEQ multiplex PCR; the TCRdb copy retains only in-frame clones and omits some. There are about 480,000 clones in the sample; roughly nine tenths occur only once, and under 8.5% lies in the top ten. Trimming removed 3 bases from V and 2 bases from J, with 7 bases in between. This CDR3 region has 12 residues. Germline V CDR1 and CDR2: DFQATT, SNEGSKA (reference sequence). These data originate in a study of blood T cell repertoires in COVID-19. Whole-study context: Acute and convalescent COVID-19 samples came from the United States, Italy and Spain.

The chain joins TRBV20-1 to TRBJ1-2, with D uncertain. The specimen sequenced was peripheral blood. The TCR sequence derives from a woman aged 45 to 65 with COVID-19, enrolled during active disease. DNA for the CDR3: TGCAGTGCTAGTTGGAGCAACTATGGCTACACCTTC. It specifies CSASWSNYGYTF.